What follows describes a single TCR beta chain. Its antigen is not known. The sample originates from a study of cytomegalovirus exposure and HLA in healthy donors. Study outcomes and limitations: Earlier analysis found most TCR beta V segments productive about 87% or about 30% of the time. As confirmed in vitro, three CMV-associated chains were specific for CMV antigens. An analysis that came later showed most CMV-associated TCR beta chains appearing HLA-restricted. Reportedly, a later analysis found an Asian-associated ancestry cluster had fewer N-insertions than the approximately 700-donor mean.

60 Vbeta and 13 Jbeta primers were used in PCR. Clones were sequenced by immunoSEQ multiplex PCR, and TCRdb holds only the in-frame ones, with some missing. The table records under 200,000 clones, 68% of them present only once. The CDR3 is 12 amino acids. Germline V gives CDR1 ENHRY, CDR2 SYGVKD. This TCR derives from a woman aged 18-29 years in good health and CMV-seropositive. V and J are TRBV10-3 and TRBJ2-5; TRBD1 agrees at 11 bases. The J call is doubtful: the DNA matches TRBJ2-7 better. Specimen: PBMCs. The CDR3 sequence is CAIRGTGGEQYF. The CDR3 nucleotides read TGTGCCATCAGGGGGACAGGGGGCGAGCAGTACTTC.